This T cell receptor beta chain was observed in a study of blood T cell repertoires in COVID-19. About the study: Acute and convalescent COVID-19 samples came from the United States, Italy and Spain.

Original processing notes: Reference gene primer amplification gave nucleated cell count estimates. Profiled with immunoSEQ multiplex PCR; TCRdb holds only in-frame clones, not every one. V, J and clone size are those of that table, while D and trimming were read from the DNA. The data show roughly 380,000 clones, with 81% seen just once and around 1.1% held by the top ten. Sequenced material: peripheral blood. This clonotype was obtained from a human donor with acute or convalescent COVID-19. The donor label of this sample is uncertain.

The DNA of the CDR3 is TGCGCCAGCAGCCCGACATCCACAGATACGCAGTATTTT. Its protein is CASSPTSTDTQYF. The chain uses TRBV5-1 and TRBJ2-3; D is unclear. This CDR3 has 13 residues. Trimming took off 4 bases at V and 2 bases at J, with 8 bases between the two ends. Germline CDR1 and CDR2: SGHRS and YFSETQ. The whole variable domain, remainder taken from reference TRBV5-1 and TRBJ2-3, is KAGVTQTPRYLIKTRGQQVTLSCSPISGHRSVSWYQQTPGQGLQFLFEYFSETQRNKGNFPGRFSGRQFSNSRSEMNVSTLELGDSALYLCASSPTSTDTQYFGPGTRLTVL.